This T cell receptor (beta chain) was profiled in a study of blood T cell repertoires in COVID-19. Study at large: Samples came from the United States, Italy and Spain, spanning acute and convalescent COVID-19. T cells, B-cell-depleted T cells, or PBMCs provided the cDNA or gDNA that served as material.

Authors' methods: From reference gene primer amplification, estimates of nucleated cell counts were derived. Assay: immunoSEQ multiplex PCR; the TCRdb copy retains only in-frame clones and omits some. V and J calls and clone size are given by that table; D and trimming were obtained from the DNA. The repertoire has about 26,000 clones, 70% to 85% of them found once; the top ten carry roughly 1.8%. Germline values: CDR1 LNHDA, CDR2 SQIVND (reference sequence). Trimming removed 5 bases from V and 4 bases from J; junction bases left unmatched: 14. There are 17 residues in the CDR3. The specimen was peripheral blood. The V and J genes are TRBV19 and TRBJ2-3; 8 positions agree with TRBD2. The source of this sequence is an elderly man with active or convalescent COVID-19. CDR3 nucleotides: TGTGCCAGTAGTTACGGGAGAGCGGGAGCGGGGGCAGATACGCAGTATTTT. Translated, it gives CASSYGRAGAGADTQYF.